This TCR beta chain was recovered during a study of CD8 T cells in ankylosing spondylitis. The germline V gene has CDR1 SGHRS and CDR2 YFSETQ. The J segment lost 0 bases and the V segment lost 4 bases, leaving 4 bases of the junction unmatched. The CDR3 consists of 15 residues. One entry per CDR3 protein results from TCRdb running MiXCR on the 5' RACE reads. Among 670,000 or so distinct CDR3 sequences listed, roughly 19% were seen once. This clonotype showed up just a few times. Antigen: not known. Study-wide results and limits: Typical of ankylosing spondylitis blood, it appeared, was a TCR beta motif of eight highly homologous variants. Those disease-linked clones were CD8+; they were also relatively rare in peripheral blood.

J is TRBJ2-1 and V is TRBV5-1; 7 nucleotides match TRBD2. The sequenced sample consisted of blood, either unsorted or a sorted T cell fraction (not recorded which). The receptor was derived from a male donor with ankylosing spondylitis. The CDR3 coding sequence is TGCGCCAGCAGCACTAGCGACAGCTCCTACAATGAGCAGTTCTTC. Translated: CASSTSDSSYNEQFF. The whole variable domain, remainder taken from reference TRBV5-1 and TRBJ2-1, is KAGVTQTPRYLIKTRGQQVTLSCSPISGHRSVSWYQQTPGQGLQFLFEYFSETQRNKGNFPGRFSGRQFSNSRSEMNVSTLELGDSALYLCASSTSDSSYNEQFFGPGTRLTVL.